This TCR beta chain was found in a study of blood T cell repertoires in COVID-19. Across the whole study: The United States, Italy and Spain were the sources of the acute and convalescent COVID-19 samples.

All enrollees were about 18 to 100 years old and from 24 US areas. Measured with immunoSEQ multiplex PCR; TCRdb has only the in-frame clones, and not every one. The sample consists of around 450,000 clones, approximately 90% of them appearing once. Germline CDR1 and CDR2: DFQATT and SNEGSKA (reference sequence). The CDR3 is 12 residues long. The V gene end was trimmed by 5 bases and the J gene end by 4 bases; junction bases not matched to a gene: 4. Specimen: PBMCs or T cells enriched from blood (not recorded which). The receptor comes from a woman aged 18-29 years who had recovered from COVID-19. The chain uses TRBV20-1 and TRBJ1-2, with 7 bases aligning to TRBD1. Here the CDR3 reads CSAGDRVYGYTF. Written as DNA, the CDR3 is TGCAGTGCTGGTGACAGGGTCTATGGCTACACCTTC.